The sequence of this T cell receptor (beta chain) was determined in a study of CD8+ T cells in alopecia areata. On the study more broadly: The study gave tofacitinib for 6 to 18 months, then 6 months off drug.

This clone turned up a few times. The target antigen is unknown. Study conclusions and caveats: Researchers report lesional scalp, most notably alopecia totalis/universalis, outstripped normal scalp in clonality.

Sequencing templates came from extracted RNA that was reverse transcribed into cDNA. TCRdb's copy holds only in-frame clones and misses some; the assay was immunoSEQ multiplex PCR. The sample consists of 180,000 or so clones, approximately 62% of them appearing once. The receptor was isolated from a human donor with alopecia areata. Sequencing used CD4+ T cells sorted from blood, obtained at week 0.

For the CDR3, the DNA is TGTGCCAGCAGCTTAGAGGGGAGGGACATTCAGTACTTC. The encoded protein is CASSLEGRDIQYF. The gene calls are TRBV11-2 and TRBJ2-4; TRBD2 agrees at 7 bases. The CDR3 is 13 amino acids. The germline gives CDR1 SGHAT, CDR2 FQNNGV. V shed 0 bases, J shed 8 bases, and the junction held 1 base outside the gene matches.